This T cell receptor (beta chain) was documented in a study of T cell repertoires in cytomegalovirus infection. Looking at the study overall: Well-studied HLA-B-restricted CMV epitopes were used in the study alongside recently identified HLA-C-restricted ones. CMV infection plus the matching HLA type was flagged by public TCR beta signatures. Study conclusions and caveats: Carriers of CMV and the relevant HLA type were discriminated by public TCR beta frequency. There were HLA-C-restricted CMV-specific TCR beta clonotypes dominating the ex vivo response.

Germline-derived CDR1 and CDR2 are SGHTA and FQGNSA. Trimming took 4 bases from V and 0 from J, leaving 7 bases between them. The CDR3 totals 15 residues. This clonotype was seen a few times. Its antigen remains unknown. TCRdb re-called the reads with MiXCR, one entry per CDR3 protein. The table records roughly 570,000 distinct CDR3 sequences, over 35% of them present only once. The J gene is TRBJ2-6, the V gene TRBV7-2, with unresolved D. Sequences were derived from cultured PBMCs, sampled from culture after CMV antigen stimulation. This TCR derives from a human donor in good health (CMV status not recorded). Some clones in this sample may be carry-over from other donors' samples. The CDR3: CASSSSSSGANVLTF. The CDR3, as DNA: TGTGCCAGCAGCTCCTCTTCCTCTGGGGCCAACGTCCTGACTTTC.